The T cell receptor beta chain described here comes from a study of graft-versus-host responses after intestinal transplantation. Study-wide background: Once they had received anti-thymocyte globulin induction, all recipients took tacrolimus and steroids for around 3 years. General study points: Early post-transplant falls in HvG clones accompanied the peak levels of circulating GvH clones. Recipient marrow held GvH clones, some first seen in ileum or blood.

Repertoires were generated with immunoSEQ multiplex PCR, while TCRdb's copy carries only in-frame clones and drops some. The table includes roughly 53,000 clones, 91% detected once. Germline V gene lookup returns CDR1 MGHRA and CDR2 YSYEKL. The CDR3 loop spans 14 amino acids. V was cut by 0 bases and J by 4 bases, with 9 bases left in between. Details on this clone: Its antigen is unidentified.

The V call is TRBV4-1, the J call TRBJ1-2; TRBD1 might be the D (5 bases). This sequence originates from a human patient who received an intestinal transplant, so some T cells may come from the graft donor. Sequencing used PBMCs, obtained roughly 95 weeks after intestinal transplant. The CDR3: CASSQDNGAYGYTF. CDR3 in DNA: TGCGCCAGCAGCCAAGATAACGGGGCCTATGGCTACACCTTC.